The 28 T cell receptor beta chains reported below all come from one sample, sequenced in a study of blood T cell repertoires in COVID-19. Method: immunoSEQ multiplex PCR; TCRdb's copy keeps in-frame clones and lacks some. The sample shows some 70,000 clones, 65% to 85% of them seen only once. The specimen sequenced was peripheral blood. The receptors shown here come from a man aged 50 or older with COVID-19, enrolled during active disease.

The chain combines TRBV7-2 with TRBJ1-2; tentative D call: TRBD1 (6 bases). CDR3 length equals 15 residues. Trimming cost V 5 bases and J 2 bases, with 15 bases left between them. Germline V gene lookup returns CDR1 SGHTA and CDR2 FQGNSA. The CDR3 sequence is CASSRGGALNYGYTF. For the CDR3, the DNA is TGTGCCAGCAGCCGGGGGGGGGCGTTAAACTATGGCTACACCTTC. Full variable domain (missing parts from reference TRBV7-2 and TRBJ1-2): GAGVSQSPSNKVTEKGKDVELRCDPISGHTALYWYRQSLGQGLEFLIYFQGNSAPDKSGLPSDRFSAERTGGSVSTLTIQRTQQEDSAVYLCASSRGGALNYGYTFGSGTRLTVV.

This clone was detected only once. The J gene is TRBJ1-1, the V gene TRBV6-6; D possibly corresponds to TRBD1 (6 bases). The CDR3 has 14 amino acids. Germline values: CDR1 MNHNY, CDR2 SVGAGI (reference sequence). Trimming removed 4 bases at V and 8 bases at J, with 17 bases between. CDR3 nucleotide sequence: TGTGCCAGCAGTTTACAGGGTTTCTTTTCGGAAGCTTTCTTT. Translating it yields CASSLQGFFSEAFF.

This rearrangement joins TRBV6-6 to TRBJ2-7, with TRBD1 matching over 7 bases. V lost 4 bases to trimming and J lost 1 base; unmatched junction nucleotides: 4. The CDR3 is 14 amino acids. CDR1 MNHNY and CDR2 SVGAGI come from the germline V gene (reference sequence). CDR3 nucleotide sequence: TGTGCCAGCAGTTGGGCCAGGGGGTCCTACGAGCAGTACTTC. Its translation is CASSWARGSYEQYF.

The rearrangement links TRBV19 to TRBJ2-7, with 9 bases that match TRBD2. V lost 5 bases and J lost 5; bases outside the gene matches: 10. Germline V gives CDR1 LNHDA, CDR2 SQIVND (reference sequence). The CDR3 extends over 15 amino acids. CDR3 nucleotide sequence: TGTGCCAGTAGTTTAACCCGGACTAGCGTCAACGAGCAGTACTTC. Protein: CASSLTRTSVNEQYF. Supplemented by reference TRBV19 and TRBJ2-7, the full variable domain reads DGGITQSPKYLFRKEGQNVTLSCEQNLNHDAMYWYRQDPGQGLRLIYYSQIVNDFQKGDIAEGYSVSREKKESFPLTVTSAQKNPTAFYLCASSLTRTSVNEQYFGPGTRLTVT.

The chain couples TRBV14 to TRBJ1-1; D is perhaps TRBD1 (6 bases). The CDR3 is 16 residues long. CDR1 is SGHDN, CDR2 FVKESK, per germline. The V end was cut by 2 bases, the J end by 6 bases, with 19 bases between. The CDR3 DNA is TGTGCCAGCAGCCAACGGACGGGACATTTTATCGCTGAAGCTTTCTTT. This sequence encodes CASSQRTGHFIAEAFF.

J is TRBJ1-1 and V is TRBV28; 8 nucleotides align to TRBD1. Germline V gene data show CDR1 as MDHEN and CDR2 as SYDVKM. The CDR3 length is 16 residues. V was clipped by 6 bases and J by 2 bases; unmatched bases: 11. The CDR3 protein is CASSLRQGLSNTEAFF. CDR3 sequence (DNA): TGTGCCAGCAGCCTACGACAGGGGCTAAGTAACACTGAAGCTTTCTTT. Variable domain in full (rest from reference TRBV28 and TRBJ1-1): DVKVTQSSRYLVKRTGEKVFLECVQDMDHENMFWYRQDPGLGLRLIYFSYDVKMKEKGDIPEGYSVSREKKERFSLILESASTNQTSMYLCASSLRQGLSNTEAFFGQGTRLTVV.

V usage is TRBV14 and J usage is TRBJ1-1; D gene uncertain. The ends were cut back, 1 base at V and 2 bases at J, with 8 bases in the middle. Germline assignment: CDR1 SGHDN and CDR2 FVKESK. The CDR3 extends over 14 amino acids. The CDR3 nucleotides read TGTGCCAGCAGCCAAGGTCAGTTTAACACTGAAGCTTTCTTT. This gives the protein CASSQGQFNTEAFF. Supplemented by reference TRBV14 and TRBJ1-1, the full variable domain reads EAGVTQFPSHSVIEKGQTVTLRCDPISGHDNLYWYRRVMGKEIKFLLHFVKESKQDESGMPNNRFLAERTGGTYSTLKVQPAELEDSGVYFCASSQGQFNTEAFFGQGTRLTVV.

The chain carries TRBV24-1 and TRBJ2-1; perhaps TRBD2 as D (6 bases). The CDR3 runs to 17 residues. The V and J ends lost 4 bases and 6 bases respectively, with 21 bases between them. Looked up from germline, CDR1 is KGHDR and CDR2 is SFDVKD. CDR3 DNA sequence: TGTGCCACCAGTGACCTCGTGAACGGGAGAGGGATCAATGAGCAGTTCTTC. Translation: CATSDLVNGRGINEQFF.

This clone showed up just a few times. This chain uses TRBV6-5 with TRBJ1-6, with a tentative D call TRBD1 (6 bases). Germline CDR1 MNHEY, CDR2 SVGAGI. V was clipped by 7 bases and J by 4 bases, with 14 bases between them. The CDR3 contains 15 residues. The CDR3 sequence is CASTQTGLYNSPLHF. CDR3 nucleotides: TGTGCCAGCACCCAAACAGGGCTTTATAATTCACCCCTCCACTTT.

CDR3 bases: TGTGCCAGCAGCAAAGCGATAGGGGACAGTCTCTACGAGCAGTACTTC. Its protein is CASSKAIGDSLYEQYF. J is TRBJ2-7 and V is TRBV21-1; the table's D call TRBD1 went unverified against the DNA. TRBV21-1 constitutes a pseudogene. The CDR3 consists of 16 residues.

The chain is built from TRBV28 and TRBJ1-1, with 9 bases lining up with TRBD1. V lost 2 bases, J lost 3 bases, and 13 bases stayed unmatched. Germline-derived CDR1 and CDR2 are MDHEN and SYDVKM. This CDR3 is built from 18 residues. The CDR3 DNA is TGTGCCAGCAGTTTACTCAACTCCGGGACAGGGTGGGACACTGAAGCTTTCTTT. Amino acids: CASSLLNSGTGWDTEAFF.

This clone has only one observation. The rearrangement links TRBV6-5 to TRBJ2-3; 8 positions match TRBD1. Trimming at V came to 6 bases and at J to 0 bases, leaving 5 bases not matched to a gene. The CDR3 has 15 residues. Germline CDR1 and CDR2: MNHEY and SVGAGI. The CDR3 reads CASRLQGVSTDTQYF. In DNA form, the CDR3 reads TGTGCCAGCAGGCTACAGGGGGTTAGCACAGATACGCAGTATTTT.

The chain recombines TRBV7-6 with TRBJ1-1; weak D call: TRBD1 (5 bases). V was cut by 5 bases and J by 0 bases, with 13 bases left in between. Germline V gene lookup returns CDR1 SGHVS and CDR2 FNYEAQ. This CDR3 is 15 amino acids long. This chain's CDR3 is CASSRQTEMNTEAFF. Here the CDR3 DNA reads TGTGCCAGCAGCCGACAGACAGAGATGAACACTGAAGCTTTCTTT.

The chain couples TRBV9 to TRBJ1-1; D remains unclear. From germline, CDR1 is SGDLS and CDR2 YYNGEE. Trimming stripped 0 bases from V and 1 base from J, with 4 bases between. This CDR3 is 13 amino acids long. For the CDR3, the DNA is TGTGCCAGCAGCGTAGATCGGAACACTGAAGCTTTCTTT. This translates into CASSVDRNTEAFF.

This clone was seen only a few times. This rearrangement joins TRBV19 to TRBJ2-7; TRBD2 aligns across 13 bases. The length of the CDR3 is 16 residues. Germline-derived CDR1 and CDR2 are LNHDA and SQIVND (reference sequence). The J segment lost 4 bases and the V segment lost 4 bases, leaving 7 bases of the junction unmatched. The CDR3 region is CASSRYGTSGTYEQYF. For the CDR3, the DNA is TGTGCCAGTAGTAGGTACGGGACTAGCGGGACATACGAGCAGTACTTC.

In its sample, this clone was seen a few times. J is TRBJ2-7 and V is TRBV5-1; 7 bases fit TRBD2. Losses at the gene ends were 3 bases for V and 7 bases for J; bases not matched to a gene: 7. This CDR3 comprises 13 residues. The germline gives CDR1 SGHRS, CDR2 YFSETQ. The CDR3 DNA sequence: TGCGCCAGCAGCTCCACGGGACTAAGGGAGCAGTACTTC. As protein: CASSSTGLREQYF.

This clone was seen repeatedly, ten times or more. The CDR3 loop is CASSYWTTQYNEQFF. Written as DNA, the CDR3 is TGTGCCAGCAGCTATTGGACTACTCAATACAATGAGCAGTTCTTC. The chain employs TRBV2 and TRBJ2-1; perhaps TRBD2 as D (6 bases). CDR3 length: 15 amino acids. Germline assignment: CDR1 SNHLY and CDR2 FYNNEI. The V end was cut by 6 bases, the J end by 4 bases, with 16 bases between.

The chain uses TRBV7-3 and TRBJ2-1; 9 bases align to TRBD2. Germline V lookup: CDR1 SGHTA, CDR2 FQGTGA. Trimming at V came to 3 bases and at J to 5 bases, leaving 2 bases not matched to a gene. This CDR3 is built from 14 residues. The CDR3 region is CASSLGLADNEQFF. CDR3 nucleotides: TGTGCCAGCAGCTTGGGACTAGCAGACAATGAGCAGTTCTTC.

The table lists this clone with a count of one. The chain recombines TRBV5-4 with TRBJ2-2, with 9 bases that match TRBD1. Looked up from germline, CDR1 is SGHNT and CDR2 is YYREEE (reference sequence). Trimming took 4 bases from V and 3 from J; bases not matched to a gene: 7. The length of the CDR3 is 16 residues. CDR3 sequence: CASSGPGQGYTGELFF. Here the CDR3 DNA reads TGTGCCAGCAGCGGACCGGGACAGGGCTACACCGGGGAGCTGTTTTTT.

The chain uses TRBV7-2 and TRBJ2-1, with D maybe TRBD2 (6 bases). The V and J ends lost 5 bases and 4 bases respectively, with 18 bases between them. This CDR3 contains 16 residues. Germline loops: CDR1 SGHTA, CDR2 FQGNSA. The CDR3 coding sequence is TGTGCCAGCAGCCATTCCGCGGGACCCCAGTACAATGAGCAGTTCTTC. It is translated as CASSHSAGPQYNEQFF.

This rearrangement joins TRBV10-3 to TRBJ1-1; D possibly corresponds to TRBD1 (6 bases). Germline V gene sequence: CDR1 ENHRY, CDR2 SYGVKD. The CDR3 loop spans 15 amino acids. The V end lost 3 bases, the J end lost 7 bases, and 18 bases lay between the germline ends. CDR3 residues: CAISEPGTGTLEAFF. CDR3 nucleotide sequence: TGTGCCATCAGTGAACCCGGGACGGGGACACTTGAAGCTTTCTTT.

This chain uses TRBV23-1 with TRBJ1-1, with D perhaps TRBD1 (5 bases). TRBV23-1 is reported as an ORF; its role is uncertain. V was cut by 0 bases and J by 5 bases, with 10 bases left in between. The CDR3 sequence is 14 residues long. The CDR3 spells CASSQSPGWTEAFF. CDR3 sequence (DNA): TGCGCCAGCAGTCAATCCCCAGGGTGGACTGAAGCTTTCTTT.

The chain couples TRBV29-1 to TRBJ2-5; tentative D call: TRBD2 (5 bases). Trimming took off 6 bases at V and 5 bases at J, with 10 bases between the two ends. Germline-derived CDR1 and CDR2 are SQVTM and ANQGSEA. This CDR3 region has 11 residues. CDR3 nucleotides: TGCAGCGTCCCGCCGGGGGAGACCCAGTACTTC. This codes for CSVPPGETQYF.

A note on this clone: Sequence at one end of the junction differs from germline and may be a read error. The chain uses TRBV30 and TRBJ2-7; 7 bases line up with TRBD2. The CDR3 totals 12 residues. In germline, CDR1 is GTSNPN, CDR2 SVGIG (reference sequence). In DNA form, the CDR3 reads TGTGCCTGGAGGGGGAGTGGGTCCTCGGGGGGATTC. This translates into CAWRGSGSSGGF.

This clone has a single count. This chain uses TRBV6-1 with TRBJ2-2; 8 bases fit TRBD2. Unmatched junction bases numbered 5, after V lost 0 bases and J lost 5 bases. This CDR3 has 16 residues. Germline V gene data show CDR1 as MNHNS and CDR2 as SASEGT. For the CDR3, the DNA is TGTGCCAGCAGTGAAGCCACGGCGGGAGGAACCGGGGAGCTGTTTTTT. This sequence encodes CASSEATAGGTGELFF.

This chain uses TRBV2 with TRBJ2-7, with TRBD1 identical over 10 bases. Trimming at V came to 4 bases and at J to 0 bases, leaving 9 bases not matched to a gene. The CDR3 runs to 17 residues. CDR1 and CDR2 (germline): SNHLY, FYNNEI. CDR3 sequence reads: CASSGGLGTGVSYEQYF. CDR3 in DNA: TGTGCCAGCAGTGGAGGTTTAGGGACAGGGGTCTCCTACGAGCAGTACTTC.

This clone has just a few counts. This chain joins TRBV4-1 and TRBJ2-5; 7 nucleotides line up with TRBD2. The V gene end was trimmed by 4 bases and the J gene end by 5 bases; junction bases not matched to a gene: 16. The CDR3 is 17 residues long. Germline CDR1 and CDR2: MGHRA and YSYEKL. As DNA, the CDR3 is TGCGCCAGCAGCCCAGGGCGCGGACTGGCGGGAGCGGAGACCCAGTACTTC. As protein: CASSPGRGLAGAETQYF.

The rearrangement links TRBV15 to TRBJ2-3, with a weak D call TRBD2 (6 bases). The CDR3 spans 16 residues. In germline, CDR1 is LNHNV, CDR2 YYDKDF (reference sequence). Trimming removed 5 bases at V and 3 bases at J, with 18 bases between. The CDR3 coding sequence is TGTGCCACCAGCCACTCCCTAGCGTCCCTAACAGATACGCAGTATTTT. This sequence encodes CATSHSLASLTDTQYF.